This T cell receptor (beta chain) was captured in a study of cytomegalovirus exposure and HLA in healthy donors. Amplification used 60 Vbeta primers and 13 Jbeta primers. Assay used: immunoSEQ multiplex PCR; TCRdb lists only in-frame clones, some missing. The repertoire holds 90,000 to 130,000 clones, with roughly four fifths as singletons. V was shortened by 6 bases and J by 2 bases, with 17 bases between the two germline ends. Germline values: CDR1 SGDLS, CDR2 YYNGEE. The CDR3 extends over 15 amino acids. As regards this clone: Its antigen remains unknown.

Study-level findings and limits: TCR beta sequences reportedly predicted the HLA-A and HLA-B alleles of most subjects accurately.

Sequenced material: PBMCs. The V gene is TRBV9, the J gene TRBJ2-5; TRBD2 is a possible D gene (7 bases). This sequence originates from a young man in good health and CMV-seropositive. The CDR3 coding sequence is TGTGCCAGCATGGTGGGGGGGGCCGTACAAGAGACCCAGTACTTC. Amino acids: CASMVGGAVQETQYF.